Following are 21 T cell receptor beta chains from one sample sequenced in a study of OX40 agonist ivuxolimab in advanced cancers. The table came from immunoSEQ multiplex PCR; TCRdb's copy has only in-frame clones and leaves some out. The sample lists some 66,000 clones; over 75% were seen once. Sequencing used CD4+ or CD8+ T cells sorted from blood, obtained in a trial of the OX40 agonist ivuxolimab. The receptors here all came from an adult with an advanced solid tumor such as melanoma, head and neck, liver or kidney cancer.

V and J are TRBV27 and TRBJ2-6; 10 bases line up with TRBD2. The J segment lost 2 bases and the V segment lost 6 bases, leaving 7 bases of the junction unmatched. CDR1 and CDR2 from the germline V gene are MNHEY and SMNVEV (reference sequence). The CDR3 is made up of 17 amino acids. CDR3 bases: TGTGCCAGCAGGATCAGCGGGAGGGCCGCTGGGGCCAACGTCCTGACTTTC. Translating gives CASRISGRAAGANVLTF.

The table lists this clone with a count of one. The chain has TRBV19 and TRBJ1-1, with no clear D. CDR3 length: 11 amino acids. Per germline, CDR1 LNHDA and CDR2 SQIVND (reference sequence). The V gene lost 5 bases and the J gene lost 4 bases, with 5 bases spanning the gap. The chain's CDR3 is CASSLFTEAFF. The CDR3 DNA reads as TGTGCCAGTAGTCTCTTCACTGAAGCTTTCTTT.

This chain uses TRBV5-4 with TRBJ2-2, with no clear D. From germline, CDR1 is SGHNT and CDR2 YYREEE (reference sequence). CDR3 size: 11 residues. Trimming stripped 2 bases from V and 6 bases from J, with 2 bases between. CDR3 region: CASSFAGELFF. The DNA of the CDR3 is TGTGCCAGCAGCTTCGCCGGGGAGCTGTTTTTT.

The rearrangement joins TRBV27 to TRBJ1-3; 10 bases fit TRBD1. With 8 bases clipped from V and 3 bases from J, the junction kept 10 bases outside the gene matches. CDR3 size: 16 residues. Germline-derived CDR1 and CDR2 are MNHEY and SMNVEV (reference sequence). For the CDR3, the DNA is TGTGCCAGCCGAAGGACCGGGACAGGGGTTGGAAACACCATATATTTT. Translating it yields CASRRTGTGVGNTIYF.

The genes are TRBV2 and TRBJ1-5; perhaps TRBD1 as D (6 bases). CDR3 length: 13 amino acids. CDR1 and CDR2 (germline): SNHLY, FYNNEI. V shed 7 bases and J shed 4 bases, with 11 bases lying between them. The DNA of the CDR3 is TGTGCCAGCAATCCAGGGGTGAATCAGCCCCAGCATTTT. It translates to CASNPGVNQPQHF.

This chain links TRBV5-4 with TRBJ1-2, with a weak D call TRBD1 (6 bases). V was clipped by 3 bases and J by 5 bases, with 17 bases between them. The CDR3 loop spans 15 amino acids. Germline V gene sequence: CDR1 SGHNT, CDR2 YYREEE (reference sequence). The CDR3 sequence: CASSYEGGIRYGYTF. The CDR3 nucleotides are TGTGCCAGCAGCTATGAGGGGGGTATACGGTATGGCTACACCTTC.

The rearrangement joins TRBV4-3 to TRBJ2-7; D unclear. V was pared by 1 base and J by 2 bases, with 12 bases between. Germline V gene sequence: CDR1 LGHNA, CDR2 YSLEER. This CDR3 is built from 15 residues. The CDR3 loop is CASSQGSGGTYEQYF. CDR3 coding DNA: TGCGCCAGCAGCCAAGGGTCCGGCGGCACCTACGAGCAGTACTTC.

The DNA of the CDR3 is TGCGCCAGCAGCTTCCTACAGGCGAACACTGAAGCTTTCTTT. It specifies CASSFLQANTEAFF. This chain links TRBV5-1 with TRBJ1-1, with a tentative D call TRBD1 (5 bases). Trimming pared 2 bases from V and 1 base from J, leaving 9 bases between. This CDR3 is 14 amino acids long. CDR1 is SGHRS, CDR2 YFSETQ, per germline. The full variable domain, in which reference TRBV5-1 and TRBJ1-1 provide the parts outside the CDR3, is KAGVTQTPRYLIKTRGQQVTLSCSPISGHRSVSWYQQTPGQGLQFLFEYFSETQRNKGNFPGRFSGRQFSNSRSEMNVSTLELGDSALYLCASSFLQANTEAFFGQGTRLTVV.

V usage is TRBV30 and J usage is TRBJ2-1, with no clear D. The CDR3 has 10 amino acids. Germline CDR1 GTSNPN, CDR2 SVGIG (reference sequence). V lost 5 bases to trimming and J lost 12 bases, with 11 bases between them. The CDR3 region has the DNA TGTGCCTGGTCCAGGTTAGGGCAGTTCTTC. As protein: CAWSRLGQFF.

J is TRBJ2-1 and V is TRBV5-4; 12 nucleotides match TRBD1. Germline assignment: CDR1 SGHNT and CDR2 YYREEE (reference sequence). CDR3 length: 15 amino acids. After removal of 2 bases from V and 8 bases from J, the junction contained 5 bases not matched to a gene. The CDR3 nucleotides are TGTGCCAGCAGCTTAGGGACAGGGGGCGCGGATGAGCAGTTCTTC. Translated, it gives CASSLGTGGADEQFF. The complete variable domain, with remaining parts taken from reference TRBV5-4 and TRBJ2-1, reads ETGVTQSPTHLIKTRGQQVTLRCSSQSGHNTVSWYQQALGQGPQFIFQYYREEENGRGNFPPRFSGLQFPNYSSELNVNALELDDSALYLCASSLGTGGADEQFFGPGTRLTVL.

This clone was counted once. The chain employs TRBV27 and TRBJ2-5; a weak D match, TRBD2 (7 bases). The length of the CDR3 is 15 residues. Germline CDR1 MNHEY, CDR2 SMNVEV (reference sequence). Deletions cut 3 bases from V and 4 bases from J, with 15 bases between. The CDR3, as DNA: TGTGCCAGCAGTTTCTTCGGCGGGGGCGGAGAGACCCAGTACTTC. This sequence encodes CASSFFGGGGETQYF.

The chain links TRBV7-9 to TRBJ2-5, with TRBD2 matching over 10 bases. V lost 5 bases and J lost 3; bases outside the gene matches: 6. Per germline, CDR1 SEHNR and CDR2 FQNEAQ (reference sequence). The CDR3 is 15 residues long. CDR3 in DNA: TGTGCCAGCAGCCTCACTACTAGCGGGGAAGAGACCCAGTACTTC. Its translation: CASSLTTSGEETQYF.

This clone has just one count. The chain couples TRBV28 to TRBJ1-5; D is uncertain. Germline CDR1 and CDR2: MDHEN and SYDVKM. The CDR3 sequence is 15 residues long. Between the trimmed V and J ends, which lost 5 bases and 0 bases, there was a span of 11 bases. The CDR3 DNA sequence: TGTGCCAGCAGTCGGCTGCTTTATAGCAATCAGCCCCAGCATTTT. It codes for CASSRLLYSNQPQHF.

The V gene is TRBV11-3, the J gene TRBJ2-1; 9 nucleotides match TRBD1. Looked up from germline, CDR1 is SGHNT and CDR2 is YENEEA. This CDR3 comprises 18 residues. Trimming took 2 bases from V and 12 from J; bases not matched to a gene: 20. As DNA, the CDR3 is TGTGCCAGCAGCTTAAGCATGGGACAGGGAGAATACGACGGAGGGCAGTTCTTC. It is translated as CASSLSMGQGEYDGGQFF.

The V gene is TRBV6-6, the J gene TRBJ1-5; a weak D match, TRBD1 (5 bases). The CDR3 is made up of 15 amino acids. V lost 6 bases, J lost 7 bases, and 19 bases lay in between. Germline V gene lookup returns CDR1 MNHNY and CDR2 SVGAGI (reference sequence). CDR3 DNA: TGTGCCAGCAGCCGGGGACGCACCGAAAAGCAGCCCCAGCATTTT. As protein: CASSRGRTEKQPQHF.

The gene calls are TRBV27 and TRBJ2-1; no firm D call. The CDR3 is made up of 15 amino acids. Germline CDR1 is MNHEY and CDR2 is SMNVEV (reference sequence). Between the trimmed V and J ends, which lost 2 bases and 4 bases, there was a span of 12 bases. The DNA for the CDR3 is TGTGCCAGCAGTTTAAGCCTCCCCCGGTACAATGAGCAGTTCTTC. It translates to CASSLSLPRYNEQFF.

This clone occurred a few times. The genes are TRBV6-5 and TRBJ1-1; D is uncertain. Trimming took 6 bases from V and 0 from J, leaving 5 bases between them. Germline V gene data show CDR1 as MNHEY and CDR2 as SVGAGI. The CDR3 contains 12 residues. The CDR3 nucleotides are TGTGCCAGCAGAGATATGAACACTGAAGCTTTCTTT. Protein product: CASRDMNTEAFF.

This chain joins TRBV4-3 and TRBJ2-3; D could derive from TRBD1 or TRBD2 (5 bases each). The length of the CDR3 is 14 residues. With 3 bases removed from V and 6 bases from J, the gap between germline ends came to 13 bases. Germline-derived CDR1 and CDR2 are LGHNA and YSLEER. CDR3 in DNA: TGCGCCAGCAGCCAGCATCCCAGGGAGGATACGCAGTATTTT. Residues: CASSQHPREDTQYF.

The genes are TRBV4-1 and TRBJ2-1; 9 nucleotides align to TRBD1. Per the germline V gene, CDR1 is MGHRA and CDR2 is YSYEKL. The CDR3 is made up of 13 amino acids. The ends lost 9 bases at V and 4 bases at J; junction bases unmatched: 4. The CDR3 here is CASRGTGYNEQFF. Here the CDR3 DNA reads TGCGCCAGTCGTGGGACAGGGTACAATGAGCAGTTCTTC.

The chain links TRBV4-1 to TRBJ2-5, with 8 nucleotides matching TRBD1. The CDR3 covers 15 residues. V lost 1 base and J lost 4; bases outside the gene matches: 5. Germline V gives CDR1 MGHRA, CDR2 YSYEKL. CDR3 protein: CASSQGTTGGETQYF. CDR3 in DNA: TGCGCCAGCAGCCAAGGTACCACAGGGGGAGAGACCCAGTACTTC.

This chain connects TRBV6-1 to TRBJ1-4; 9 bases line up with TRBD1. The CDR3 covers 14 residues. The germline gives CDR1 MNHNS, CDR2 SASEGT. Germline trimming cut 6 bases from V and 7 bases from J; bases unmatched to any gene: 6. CDR3 DNA sequence: TGTGCCAGCAGGGAAACAGGGGGCAGTGAAAAACTGTTTTTT. Translation: CASRETGGSEKLFF.